This T cell receptor (beta chain) was identified in a study of CD8 T cells in Susac syndrome. The RNA, about 0.5 to 1 ug, was put through reverse transcription using random hexamers. An immunoSEQ multiplex PCR amplified TCR beta CDR3 over 54 Vbeta and 13 Jbeta. TCRdb reprocessed the immunoSEQ multiplex PCR reads via MiXCR and lists one record per CDR3 protein. Here the sample spans about 94,000 distinct CDR3 sequences, 90% to 95% being singletons. Sequencing of TCR beta drew on CD8+ and CD4+ T cells from blood. FACS was used to enrich TEMRA cells, whereas the CD8+ and CD4+ T cells were obtained by negative isolation. CDR1 is MNHEY, CDR2 SVGAGI, per germline. J gave up 3 bases and V 2 bases, and 7 bases lay outside the gene matches. CDR3 length: 18 residues.

Source material: CD4+ T cells from PBMCs. The source is a human donor with Susac syndrome. The chain has TRBV6-5 and TRBJ2-3; 14 bases fit TRBD2. Written as DNA, the CDR3 is TGTGCCAGCAGTTACCGTTATGGACTAGCGGGGGGAACAGATACGCAGTATTTT. Amino acids: CASSYRYGLAGGTDTQYF.